What follows is one T cell receptor beta chain and its context. The antigen is unknown. This sample is drawn from a study of cytomegalovirus exposure and HLA in healthy donors. General study results and limits: Follow-up analysis later connected one missense variant in DCLRE1C with trimming of TCR beta V- and J-genes.

V shed 3 bases, J shed 5 bases, and the junction held 4 bases outside the gene matches. Germline-derived CDR1 and CDR2 are MGHRA and YSYEKL. This CDR3 contains 16 residues. The study ran its PCR with 60 Vbeta and 13 Jbeta primers. Repertoires were generated with immunoSEQ multiplex PCR, while TCRdb's copy carries only in-frame clones and drops some. The table lists some 160,000 clones, 86% of them singletons. The chain links TRBV4-1 to TRBJ2-5; 15 bases agree with TRBD2. The sequenced sample was PBMCs. This receptor was obtained from a woman between 18 and 30 years old in good health and CMV-seronegative. The CDR3 DNA follows: TGCGCCAGCAGCCAGGGACTAGCGGGAGGTTATGAGACCCAGTACTTC. Encoded protein: CASSQGLAGGYETQYF.